This T cell receptor (beta chain) emerged from a study of blood T cell repertoires in COVID-19. Method: immunoSEQ multiplex PCR; TCRdb's copy keeps in-frame clones and lacks some. This sample yields about 140,000 clones, of which around 87% are seen a single time; roughly 5.4% belongs to the top ten. What was sequenced was peripheral blood. This receptor was obtained from a human donor in a cohort sampled during active COVID-19.

CDR3 sequence: CASSSQQGSQHF. CDR3 nucleotide sequence: TGTGCCAGCAGCTCGCAACAGGGGTCCCAGCATTTT. The rearrangement links TRBV7-8 to TRBJ1-5; TRBD1 aligns across 7 bases. CDR3 size: 12 residues. J gave up 11 bases and V 4 bases, and 5 bases lay outside the gene matches. The germline CDR1 and CDR2 sequences are SGHVS and FQNEAQ.